Each of the 25 T cell receptor beta chains below was sequenced from the same sample in a study of Tregs in tolerant kidney transplant recipients. The nonmyeloablative bone marrow transplants came from related graft donors, with transient mixed chimerism. Profiled with immunoSEQ multiplex PCR; TCRdb holds only in-frame clones, not every one. The sample shows around 64,000 clones, around 87% of them seen only once. The sample consisted of CD4+ T cells from blood (PBMCs), taken 6 months after the transplant. All receptors come from a human patient who received a combined kidney and bone marrow transplant. Some T cells may have originated in the graft donor.

The chain combines TRBV6-4 with TRBJ2-3, with 8 bases aligning to TRBD2. The germline gives CDR1 MRHNA, CDR2 SNTAGT. J was trimmed by 2 bases and V by 6 bases; bases with no gene match: 4. This CDR3 is built from 14 residues. The CDR3 coding sequence is TGTGCCAGCAGACGGACTAGCTTCACAGATACGCAGTATTTT. This encodes CASRRTSFTDTQYF.

This clone was detected once. The J gene is TRBJ2-1, the V gene TRBV28; D perhaps matches TRBD2 (5 bases). The CDR3 totals 12 residues. The ends were cut back, 8 bases at V and 6 bases at J, with 11 bases in the middle. Germline V gene data show CDR1 as MDHEN and CDR2 as SYDVKM. CDR3 nucleotide sequence: TGTGCCAGCCGGACTTGGGGCAATGAGCAGTTCTTC. It specifies CASRTWGNEQFF. Supplemented by reference TRBV28 and TRBJ2-1, the full variable domain reads DVKVTQSSRYLVKRTGEKVFLECVQDMDHENMFWYRQDPGLGLRLIYFSYDVKMKEKGDIPEGYSVSREKKERFSLILESASTNQTSMYLCASRTWGNEQFFGPGTRLTVL.

The V and J genes are TRBV9 and TRBJ2-2; possible D gene TRBD1, 5 bases. CDR1 and CDR2 from the germline V gene are SGDLS and YYNGEE. The V end was cut by 3 bases, the J end by 2 bases, with 8 bases between. There are 14 residues in the CDR3. Here the CDR3 DNA reads TGTGCCAGCAGCGGGGGCTTTAACACCGGGGAGCTGTTTTTT. Residues: CASSGGFNTGELFF. The full variable domain, its missing parts supplied by reference TRBV9 and TRBJ2-2, is DSGVTQTPKHLITATGQRVTLRCSPRSGDLSVYWYQQSLDQGLQFLIQYYNGEERAKGNILERFSAQQFPDLHSELNLSSLELGDSALYFCASSGGFNTGELFFGEGSRLTVL.

The chain employs TRBV11-2 and TRBJ1-1; no reliable D call. This CDR3 spans 16 amino acids. The V end was cut by 0 bases, the J end by 4 bases, with 15 bases between. Germline V CDR1 and CDR2: SGHAT, FQNNGV. CDR3 sequence (DNA): TGTGCCAGCAGCTTAGAGGGTGCGGTGCGGGGCACTGAAGCTTTCTTT. It codes for CASSLEGAVRGTEAFF.

The V gene is TRBV10-3, the J gene TRBJ2-1; 13 nucleotides agree with TRBD2. The germline CDR1 and CDR2 sequences are ENHRY and SYGVKD. The CDR3 runs to 17 residues. J was trimmed by 3 bases and V by 2 bases; bases with no gene match: 4. As DNA, the CDR3 is TGTGCCATCAGTGAGAAGACTAGCGGGGGGTACTACAATGAGCAGTTCTTC. Translation: CAISEKTSGGYYNEQFF.

This chain joins TRBV5-1 and TRBJ2-2; 7 nucleotides line up with TRBD1. CDR1 SGHRS and CDR2 YFSETQ come from the germline V gene. The CDR3 loop spans 13 amino acids. Trimming took 4 bases from V and 6 from J; bases not matched to a gene: 3. CDR3 residues: CASSRGHAGELFF. CDR3 in DNA: TGCGCCAGCAGCAGGGGGCACGCCGGGGAGCTGTTTTTT. Full variable domain (missing parts from reference TRBV5-1 and TRBJ2-2): KAGVTQTPRYLIKTRGQQVTLSCSPISGHRSVSWYQQTPGQGLQFLFEYFSETQRNKGNFPGRFSGRQFSNSRSEMNVSTLELGDSALYLCASSRGHAGELFFGEGSRLTVL.

The chain combines TRBV9 with TRBJ2-5; maybe TRBD2 (5 bases). CDR1 and CDR2 from the germline V gene are SGDLS and YYNGEE. This CDR3 has 15 amino acids. V lost 0 bases, J lost 1 base, and 10 bases lay in between. CDR3: CASSVGSVPQETQYF. The DNA of the CDR3 is TGTGCCAGCAGCGTAGGTAGCGTGCCCCAAGAGACCCAGTACTTC.

This chain connects TRBV4-1 to TRBJ2-6; possible D gene TRBD2, 6 bases. The CDR3 loop spans 15 amino acids. With 1 base removed from V and 8 bases from J, the gap between germline ends came to 12 bases. Germline V gene data show CDR1 as MGHRA and CDR2 as YSYEKL. CDR3: CASSQVAGISNVLTF. In DNA, the CDR3 is TGCGCCAGCAGCCAAGTGGCGGGAATCTCCAACGTCCTGACTTTC.

This clone came up a few times. The chain links TRBV5-1 to TRBJ2-7; D may be TRBD2 (5 bases). Germline V gene data show CDR1 as SGHRS and CDR2 as YFSETQ. V lost 5 bases and J 0 bases, leaving 6 bases between the germline ends. The length of the CDR3 is 12 residues. The CDR3 loop is CASRGSSYEQYF. The CDR3 nucleotides are TGCGCCAGCAGGGGGAGCTCCTACGAGCAGTACTTC.

The rearrangement joins TRBV4-1 to TRBJ2-1; 10 bases align to TRBD2. Losses at the gene ends were 0 bases for V and 4 bases for J; bases not matched to a gene: 9. The germline V gene encodes CDR1 MGHRA and CDR2 YSYEKL. The CDR3 is made up of 18 amino acids. The CDR3 is CASSQDPLAGEPYNEQFF. The CDR3 DNA sequence: TGCGCCAGCAGCCAAGACCCTCTAGCGGGAGAGCCTTACAATGAGCAGTTCTTC.

This clone was detected only a few times. The chain uses TRBV20-1 and TRBJ1-1; perhaps TRBD1 as D (6 bases). CDR3 length: 10 amino acids. CDR1 is DFQATT and CDR2 is SNEGSKA in the germline V gene (reference sequence). In DNA, the CDR3 is TGCATACTAGAGGGGGTTGAAGCTTTCTTT. As protein: CILEGVEAFF.

This clone was counted once. Mismatch with germline at one junction end may stem from a read error. At the DNA level, this CDR3 is encoded by other sequences in the same sample as well. V and J are TRBV5-1 and TRBJ1-6; no clear D. This CDR3 is 15 amino acids long. Germline V lookup: CDR1 SGHRS, CDR2 YFSETQ. The CDR3 spells CASSLDEGVYSPLHF. The CDR3 coding sequence is TGCGCCAGCAGCTTGGATGAGGGAGTGTATTCCCCCCTCCACTTT.

The V call is TRBV15, the J call TRBJ2-1, with D perhaps TRBD1 (5 bases). The V end lost 1 base, the J end lost 5 bases, and 15 bases lay between the germline ends. The CDR3 runs 16 residues. CDR1 and CDR2 (germline): LNHNV, YYDKDF (reference sequence). The chain's CDR3 is CATSRAWTARDNEQFF. CDR3 sequence (DNA): TGTGCCACCAGCAGAGCGTGGACCGCCAGGGACAATGAGCAGTTCTTC.

This rearrangement joins TRBV5-1 to TRBJ2-3; unclear D gene. The V gene lost 0 bases and the J gene lost 5 bases, with 13 bases spanning the gap. The germline CDR1 and CDR2 sequences are SGHRS and YFSETQ. CDR3 length: 15 amino acids. The CDR3 spells CASSLELGPQDTQYF. In DNA form, the CDR3 reads TGCGCCAGCAGCTTGGAACTGGGCCCACAAGATACGCAGTATTTT. The whole variable domain, filled in from reference TRBV5-1 and TRBJ2-3, reads KAGVTQTPRYLIKTRGQQVTLSCSPISGHRSVSWYQQTPGQGLQFLFEYFSETQRNKGNFPGRFSGRQFSNSRSEMNVSTLELGDSALYLCASSLELGPQDTQYFGPGTRLTVL.

The chain links TRBV11-3 to TRBJ2-1, with TRBD2 identical over 12 bases. V gave up 2 bases and J gave up 0 bases; unmatched junction bases: 8. This CDR3 is 19 amino acids long. Germline assignment: CDR1 SGHNT and CDR2 YENEEA. The CDR3 DNA reads TGTGCCAGCAGCTTACTAGCGGGAGGGTGGTTCAGCTCCTACAATGAGCAGTTCTTC. This sequence encodes CASSLLAGGWFSSYNEQFF.

The V gene is TRBV25-1, the J gene TRBJ2-6, with 7 nucleotides matching TRBD1. Trimming cost V 5 bases and J 3 bases; bases outside gene matches: 4. CDR1 is MGHDK, CDR2 SYGVNS, per germline. The CDR3 is 15 residues long. The CDR3 DNA reads TGTGCCAGCAGTACGACAGGGTTTGGGGCCAACGTCCTGACTTTC. This translates into CASSTTGFGANVLTF. Combining the CDR3 with reference TRBV25-1 and TRBJ2-6 gives the whole variable domain EADIYQTPRYLVIGTGKKITLECSQTMGHDKMYWYQQDPGMELHLIHYSYGVNSTEKGDLSSESTVSRIRTEHFPLTLESARPSHTSQYLCASSTTGFGANVLTFGAGSRLTVL.

This clone appeared a single time. In DNA, the CDR3 is TGCGCCAGCAGCTTAGGGCTAGCGGGAGGGAGTGAGCAGTTCTTC. Amino acids: CASSLGLAGGSEQFF. This chain links TRBV5-1 with TRBJ2-1; TRBD2 matches 12 bases. Per germline, CDR1 SGHRS and CDR2 YFSETQ. The CDR3 spans 15 residues. Trimming took 2 bases from V and 9 from J; bases not matched to a gene: 6.

V gene TRBV6-1 combines with J gene TRBJ2-7; TRBD2 might be the D (5 bases). Germline V CDR1 and CDR2: MNHNS, SASEGT. The V and J ends lost 2 bases and 0 bases respectively, with 8 bases between them. The CDR3 consists of 14 residues. The CDR3 is CASSERGSSYEQYF. As DNA, the CDR3 is TGTGCCAGCAGTGAACGAGGGAGCTCCTACGAGCAGTACTTC.

In nucleotides, the CDR3 is TGCAGCGTTGAAGGACAGGGAACTTTCCAGAGTTCCTACGAGCAGTACTTC. This encodes CSVEGQGTFQSSYEQYF. The V call is TRBV29-1, the J call TRBJ2-7, with TRBD1 matching 7 bases. Germline V gene sequence: CDR1 SQVTM, CDR2 ANQGSEA. After removal of 1 base from V and 1 base from J, the junction contained 13 bases not matched to a gene. The CDR3 is made up of 17 amino acids.

Remarks on this clone: Relative to the germline gene, one junction end is altered; a read error may explain this. At the DNA level, this CDR3 is encoded by other sequences in the same sample as well. The CDR3 DNA reads TGTGCCATCAGTCTAGAGCGTTATAATTCCCCCCTCCACTTT. This translates into CAISLERYNSPLHF. V is TRBV10-3 and J is TRBJ1-6, with D uncertain. In germline, CDR1 is ENHRY, CDR2 SYGVKD. The CDR3 consists of 14 residues.

The chain has TRBV2 and TRBJ1-4; 12 bases match TRBD1. V gave up 7 bases and J gave up 2 bases; unmatched junction bases: 5. The CDR3 loop spans 16 amino acids. The germline CDR1 and CDR2 sequences are SNHLY and FYNNEI. As DNA, the CDR3 is TGTGCCAGCACCCCCGGGACAGGGGGCACTAATGAAAAACTGTTTTTT. As protein: CASTPGTGGTNEKLFF.

The chain uses TRBV18 and TRBJ2-7; 7 bases fit TRBD1. J lost 3 bases, V lost 2 bases, and 22 bases had no gene match. The CDR3 is 20 residues long. Germline CDR1 is KGHSH and CDR2 is LQKENI. The DNA of the CDR3 is TGTGCCAGCTCACCATACACGGGACAGTCTCTGGGCCCCGTCAGCTACGAGCAGTACTTC. As protein: CASSPYTGQSLGPVSYEQYF.

The genes are TRBV7-7 and TRBJ2-5; 7 bases fit TRBD2. J was trimmed by 1 base and V by 1 base; bases with no gene match: 3. The CDR3 contains 15 residues. CDR1 is SSHAT, CDR2 FNYEAQ, per germline (reference sequence). CDR3 nucleotides: TGTGCCAGCAGCTTAGGCCTAGCGGTCCAAGAGACCCAGTACTTC. Amino acids: CASSLGLAVQETQYF. Using reference TRBV7-7 and TRBJ2-5 for the parts outside the CDR3, the full variable domain is GAGVSQSPRYKVTKRGQDVTLRCDPISSHATLYWYQQALGQGPEFLTYFNYEAQPDKSGLPSDRFSAERPEGSISTLTIQRTEQRDSAMYRCASSLGLAVQETQYFGPGTRLLVL.

This chain links TRBV2 with TRBJ2-2; 10 bases agree with TRBD2. This CDR3 is built from 18 residues. Per germline, CDR1 SNHLY and CDR2 FYNNEI. Unmatched junction bases numbered 14, after V lost 7 bases and J lost 3 bases. CDR3 in DNA: TGTGCCAGCACCAAATATCAGTATAGCGGGGGGTACACCGGGGAGCTGTTTTTT. It codes for CASTKYQYSGGYTGELFF.

The rearrangement uses TRBV5-1 and TRBJ2-2; 8 bases are a match to TRBD2. Germline values: CDR1 SGHRS, CDR2 YFSETQ. The length of the CDR3 is 16 residues. The V and J ends lost 0 bases and 6 bases, in that order; junction bases with no gene match: 7. The DNA of the CDR3 is TGCGCCAGCAGCTTGGATCGGGGGGGGCAGTCCGGGGAGCTGTTTTTT. Protein product: CASSLDRGGQSGELFF.